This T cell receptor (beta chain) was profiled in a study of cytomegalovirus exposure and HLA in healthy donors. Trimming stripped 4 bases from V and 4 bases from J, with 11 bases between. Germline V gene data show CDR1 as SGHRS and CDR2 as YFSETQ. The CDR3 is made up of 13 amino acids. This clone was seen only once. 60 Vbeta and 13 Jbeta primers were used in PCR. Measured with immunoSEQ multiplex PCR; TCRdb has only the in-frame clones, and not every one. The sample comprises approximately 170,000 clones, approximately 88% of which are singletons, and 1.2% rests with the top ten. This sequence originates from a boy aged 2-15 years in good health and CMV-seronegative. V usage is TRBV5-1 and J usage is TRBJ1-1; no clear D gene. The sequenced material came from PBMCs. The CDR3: CASSNERGTEAFF. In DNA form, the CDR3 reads TGCGCCAGCAGCAACGAGCGGGGCACTGAAGCTTTCTTT.